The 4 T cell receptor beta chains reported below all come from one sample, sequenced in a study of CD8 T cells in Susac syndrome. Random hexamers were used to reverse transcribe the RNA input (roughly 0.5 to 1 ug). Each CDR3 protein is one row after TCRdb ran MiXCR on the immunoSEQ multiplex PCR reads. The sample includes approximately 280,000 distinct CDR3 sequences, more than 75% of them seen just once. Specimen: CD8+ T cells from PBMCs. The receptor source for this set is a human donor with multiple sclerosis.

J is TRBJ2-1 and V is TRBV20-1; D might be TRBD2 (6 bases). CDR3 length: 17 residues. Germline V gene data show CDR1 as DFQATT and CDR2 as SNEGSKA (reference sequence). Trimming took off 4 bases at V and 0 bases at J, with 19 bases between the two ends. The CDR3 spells CSAKRPPRGSSYNEQFF. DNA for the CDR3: TGCAGTGCTAAAAGGCCCCCGCGGGGCAGCTCCTACAATGAGCAGTTCTTC.

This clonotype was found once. CDR3 loop: CASSSYRGKTEETQYF. In DNA form, the CDR3 reads TGTGCCAGCAGCTCCTACAGGGGAAAAACAGAAGAGACCCAGTACTTC. V is TRBV7-9 and J is TRBJ2-5; 7 bases agree with TRBD1. CDR3 size: 16 residues. CDR1 is SEHNR and CDR2 is FQNEAQ in the germline V gene (reference sequence). With V trimmed by 4 bases and J by 3 bases, 11 bases remained unmatched.

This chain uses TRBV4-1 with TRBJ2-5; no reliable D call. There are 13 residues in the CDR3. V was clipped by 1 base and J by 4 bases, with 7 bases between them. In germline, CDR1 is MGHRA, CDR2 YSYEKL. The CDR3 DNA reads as TGCGCCAGCAGCCAAGGACTTCGAGAGACCCAGTACTTC. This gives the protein CASSQGLRETQYF.

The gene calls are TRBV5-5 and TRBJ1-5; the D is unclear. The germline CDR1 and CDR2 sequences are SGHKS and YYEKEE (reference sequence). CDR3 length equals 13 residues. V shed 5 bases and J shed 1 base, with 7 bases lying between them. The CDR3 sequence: CASRSRSNQPQHF. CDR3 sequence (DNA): TGTGCCAGCAGGTCGAGGAGCAATCAGCCCCAGCATTTT. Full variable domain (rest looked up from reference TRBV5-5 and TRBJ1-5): DAGVTQSPTHLIKTRGQQVTLRCSPISGHKSVSWYQQVLGQGPQFIFQYYEKEERGRGNFPDRFSARQFPNYSSELNVNALLLGDSALYLCASRSRSNQPQHFGDGTRLSIL.